Following are 11 T cell receptor beta chains from one sample sequenced in a study of blood T cell repertoires in COVID-19 (dated by TCRdb to 2019 to 2021). The library was obtained by the immunoSEQ multiplex PCR assay. TCRdb took over this immuneACCESS table, retaining in-frame rearrangements with V and J assigned. Such tables are incomplete; in checked studies, under half of the missing clones stem from an unresolved V gene, and the remainder is unexplained. This sample comprises around 210,000 clones, around 80% of them detected only once. The biggest ten clones account for about 5.5% of the sample. The sample comprised peripheral blood. All receptors derive from a woman aged 70-85 years with acute or convalescent COVID-19.

The CDR3 region is CASSQLLAGDRYTGELFF. The CDR3 nucleotides are TGCGCCAGCAGCCAACTTCTAGCGGGAGATCGATACACCGGGGAGCTGTTTTTT. The chain combines TRBV4-1 with TRBJ2-2, with 10 bases lining up with TRBD2. Germline values: CDR1 MGHRA, CDR2 YSYEKL. J was trimmed by 3 bases and V by 2 bases; bases with no gene match: 9. CDR3 length: 18 residues.

This chain uses TRBV7-2 with TRBJ1-1; no reliable D call. V was shortened by 3 bases and J by 0 bases, with 8 bases between the two germline ends. Germline loops: CDR1 SGHTA, CDR2 FQGNSA. The CDR3 has 14 amino acids. CDR3 sequence (DNA): TGTGCCAGCAGCTTTGGGAGCCTGAACACTGAAGCTTTCTTT. Translation: CASSFGSLNTEAFF.

The J gene is TRBJ2-2, the V gene TRBV19; 8 bases fit TRBD1. The V and J ends lost 7 bases and 5 bases, in that order; junction bases with no gene match: 15. Per germline, CDR1 LNHDA and CDR2 SQIVND (reference sequence). This CDR3 region has 17 residues. The CDR3 here is CASTPRPSGGLTGELFF. The CDR3, as DNA: TGTGCCAGTACCCCCCGCCCTTCAGGGGGCCTTACCGGGGAGCTGTTTTTT.

V is TRBV7-2 and J is TRBJ2-4; D is possibly TRBD2 (6 bases). The germline CDR1 and CDR2 sequences are SGHTA and FQGNSA. This CDR3 has 14 residues. The V and J ends lost 3 bases and 10 bases respectively, with 16 bases between them. The CDR3 protein is CASSFREPPRIQYF. The CDR3 DNA reads as TGTGCCAGCAGCTTTCGGGAGCCCCCGAGGATTCAGTACTTC. Supplemented by reference TRBV7-2 and TRBJ2-4, the full variable domain reads GAGVSQSPSNKVTEKGKDVELRCDPISGHTALYWYRQSLGQGLEFLIYFQGNSAPDKSGLPSDRFSAERTGGSVSTLTIQRTQQEDSAVYLCASSFREPPRIQYFGAGTRLSVL.

The V gene is TRBV4-1, the J gene TRBJ1-1; D call uncertain. Trimming shortened V by 2 bases and J by 0 bases, and 10 bases separated the two germline ends. This CDR3 is built from 15 residues. Germline CDR1 reads MGHRA; CDR2 reads YSYEKL. The CDR3 sequence: CASSQLTEMNTEAFF. The DNA for the CDR3 is TGCGCCAGCAGCCAACTTACAGAAATGAACACTGAAGCTTTCTTT.

This chain joins TRBV4-1 and TRBJ2-7; 7 bases agree with TRBD1. The trim removed 4 bases at V and 2 bases at J, leaving 8 bases unmatched. The CDR3 runs to 15 residues. Germline V gene lookup returns CDR1 MGHRA and CDR2 YSYEKL. This chain's CDR3 is CASSRHDRDPYEQYF. DNA for the CDR3: TGCGCCAGCAGCCGCCACGACAGGGACCCCTACGAGCAGTACTTC.

V gene TRBV19 combines with J gene TRBJ2-2; tentatively, D is TRBD2 (6 bases). Trimming pared 9 bases from V and 1 base from J, leaving 9 bases between. Germline-derived CDR1 and CDR2 are LNHDA and SQIVND (reference sequence). The CDR3 totals 13 residues. The CDR3 spells CASRRGNTGELFF. CDR3 coding DNA: TGTGCCAGCAGGCGGGGGAACACCGGGGAGCTGTTTTTT. Variable domain in full (rest from reference TRBV19 and TRBJ2-2): DGGITQSPKYLFRKEGQNVTLSCEQNLNHDAMYWYRQDPGQGLRLIYYSQIVNDFQKGDIAEGYSVSREKKESFPLTVTSAQKNPTAFYLCASRRGNTGELFFGEGSRLTVL.

J is TRBJ2-5 and V is TRBV5-4; no firm D call. Germline CDR1 is SGHNT and CDR2 is YYREEE (reference sequence). The CDR3 spans 16 residues. V was clipped by 3 bases and J by 0 bases, with 15 bases between them. The CDR3 here is CASSSPRDLYQETQYF. CDR3 sequence (DNA): TGTGCCAGCAGCTCCCCGCGAGATTTGTACCAAGAGACCCAGTACTTC.

The gene calls are TRBV6-1 and TRBJ2-7; D may be TRBD2 (5 bases). The CDR3 extends over 15 amino acids. V was cut by 1 base and J by 5 bases, with 15 bases left in between. In germline, CDR1 is MNHNS, CDR2 SASEGT. CDR3 amino acids: CASSEDRPSSDEQYF. The CDR3 bases are TGTGCCAGCAGTGAAGATCGCCCCAGTAGCGACGAGCAGTACTTC.

This clone has more than one count but fewer than ten. V gene TRBV5-1 combines with J gene TRBJ2-6; maybe TRBD1 (5 bases). In germline, CDR1 is SGHRS, CDR2 YFSETQ. The length of the CDR3 is 17 residues. Trimming shortened V by 0 bases and J by 0 bases, and 10 bases separated the two germline ends. The chain's CDR3 is CASSLVTGFSGANVLTF. The CDR3 DNA follows: TGCGCCAGCAGCTTGGTCACAGGATTCTCTGGGGCCAACGTCCTGACTTTC.

This clone was seen just once. The chain recombines TRBV7-8 with TRBJ2-3, with 11 bases lining up with TRBD2. J gave up 3 bases and V 2 bases, and 7 bases lay outside the gene matches. Per the germline V gene, CDR1 is SGHVS and CDR2 is FQNEAQ. CDR3 length: 17 residues. This chain's CDR3 is CASSLLRIAGGTDTQYF. CDR3 DNA: TGTGCCAGCAGCTTACTGCGGATAGCGGGAGGGACAGATACGCAGTATTTT.